Presented here are 23 T cell receptor beta chains from one specimen sequenced in a study of blood T cell repertoires in COVID-19. TCRdb keeps only in-frame clones here, not all; method: immunoSEQ multiplex PCR. The table lists about 180,000 clones, around 74% of them singletons, with 8.1% in the top ten. The sample comprised peripheral blood. These receptors all come from a woman in her sixties or seventies with COVID-19, enrolled during active disease.

The chain employs TRBV29-1 and TRBJ2-1, with 11 bases fitting TRBD2. V shed 3 bases, J shed 6 bases, and the junction held 4 bases outside the gene matches. Germline V gene sequence: CDR1 SQVTM, CDR2 ANQGSEA. CDR3 length equals 14 residues. CDR3 residues: CSVDVGLAANEQFF. CDR3 bases: TGCAGCGTTGATGTGGGACTAGCGGCCAATGAGCAGTTCTTC.

The chain couples TRBV19 to TRBJ2-3, with 8 bases lining up with TRBD1. Trimming at V came to 4 bases and at J to 2 bases, leaving 5 bases not matched to a gene. The CDR3 runs 15 residues. Germline CDR1 reads LNHDA; CDR2 reads SQIVND (reference sequence). CDR3: CASSNGQGYTDTQYF. The CDR3 nucleotides read TGTGCCAGTAGTAACGGACAGGGATACACAGATACGCAGTATTTT.

The gene calls are TRBV9 and TRBJ1-2; D possibly corresponds to TRBD1 (6 bases). The CDR3 totals 14 residues. The V and J ends lost 5 bases and 2 bases respectively, with 13 bases between them. Germline CDR1 and CDR2: SGDLS and YYNGEE. CDR3 protein: CASSPPTGNYGYTF. The CDR3 region has the DNA TGTGCCAGCAGTCCCCCAACAGGGAACTATGGCTACACCTTC.

The chain combines TRBV30 with TRBJ2-3, with 7 bases fitting TRBD2. Trimming at V came to 2 bases and at J to 5 bases, leaving 13 bases not matched to a gene. The CDR3 runs to 16 residues. CDR1 is GTSNPN, CDR2 SVGIG, per germline (reference sequence). CDR3 region: CAWSLLAGAVGDTQYF. Written as DNA, the CDR3 is TGTGCCTGGAGTCTACTCGCGGGAGCTGTGGGAGATACGCAGTATTTT. Drawing the rest from reference TRBV30 and TRBJ2-3, the complete variable domain is SQTIHQWPATLVQPVGSPLSLECTVEGTSNPNLYWYRQAAGRGLQLLFYSVGIGQISSEVPQNLSASRPQDRQFILSSKKLLLSDSGFYLCAWSLLAGAVGDTQYFGPGTRLTVL.

The chain is built from TRBV7-6 and TRBJ2-1; 13 nucleotides align to TRBD2. Germline V gives CDR1 SGHVS, CDR2 FNYEAQ. Trimming removed 8 bases from V and 6 bases from J; junction bases left unmatched: 4. CDR3 length equals 14 residues. CDR3 nucleotide sequence: TGTGCCAGCCGGCGGACTAGCGGGAGCAATGAGCAGTTCTTC. It encodes CASRRTSGSNEQFF.

This chain links TRBV5-1 with TRBJ2-3; TRBD2 aligns across 14 bases. V dropped 4 bases and J dropped 4; count of bases not matched to a gene: 8. CDR3 length: 17 amino acids. Germline CDR1 reads SGHRS; CDR2 reads YFSETQ. The CDR3 sequence: CASSPRLAGGRSDTQYF. The CDR3 DNA is TGCGCCAGCAGCCCCAGACTAGCGGGGGGGCGATCAGATACGCAGTATTTT.

The J gene is TRBJ2-3, the V gene TRBV7-9; 9 bases fit TRBD2. The CDR3 spans 19 residues. V shed 6 bases and J 1 base; nucleotides not matched to a gene: 17. The germline V gene has CDR1 SEHNR and CDR2 FQNEAQ (reference sequence). CDR3 DNA: TGTGCCAGCAGGCAGACTAGCGGTAACCTCTTAGTGGGCACAGATACGCAGTATTTT. It encodes CASRQTSGNLLVGTDTQYF.

The chain is built from TRBV2 and TRBJ1-5; D is perhaps TRBD1 (6 bases). Trimming removed 5 bases from V and 1 base from J, with 9 bases in between. From germline, CDR1 is SNHLY and CDR2 FYNNEI. The CDR3 spans 14 residues. The CDR3: CASSLDRSNQPQHF. The CDR3 DNA follows: TGTGCCAGCAGTTTAGACAGGAGCAATCAGCCCCAGCATTTT.

The gene calls are TRBV6-6 and TRBJ1-2; D gene unclear. There are 12 residues in the CDR3. Germline CDR1 is MNHNY and CDR2 is SVGAGI (reference sequence). V dropped 5 bases and J dropped 6 bases, with 10 bases sitting between them. In DNA form, the CDR3 reads TGTGCCAGCAGTCCTACGGTTCATGGCTACACCTTC. It specifies CASSPTVHGYTF.

The chain is built from TRBV7-3 and TRBJ2-1; 7 bases are shared with TRBD2. Trimming took 5 bases from V and 7 from J; bases not matched to a gene: 17. The CDR3 extends over 17 amino acids. The germline V gene encodes CDR1 SGHTA and CDR2 FQGTGA. The chain's CDR3 is CASSPERVAGVGNEQFF. In nucleotides, the CDR3 is TGTGCCAGCAGCCCCGAGAGAGTGGCGGGAGTGGGAAATGAGCAGTTCTTC.

This clone was counted a single time. V usage is TRBV28 and J usage is TRBJ1-1; TRBD1 aligns across 10 bases. The germline gives CDR1 MDHEN, CDR2 SYDVKM. After removal of 5 bases from V and 4 bases from J, the junction contained 4 bases not matched to a gene. The CDR3 loop spans 14 amino acids. CDR3 nucleotides: TGTGCCAGCAGTCCGACAGGGGGCGGCACTGAAGCTTTCTTT. Its translation: CASSPTGGGTEAFF.

The chain employs TRBV12-3 or TRBV12-4 and TRBJ1-1; 11 nucleotides align to TRBD1. V shed 6 bases and J 4 bases; nucleotides not matched to a gene: 1. The CDR3 length is 13 residues. The CDR3, as DNA: TGTGCCAGCAGAGGACAGGGGGCCACTGAAGCTTTCTTT. This translates into CASRGQGATEAFF.

This chain links TRBV20-1 with TRBJ2-7; 10 bases align to TRBD1. There are 13 residues in the CDR3. Germline assignment: CDR1 DFQATT and CDR2 SNEGSKA (reference sequence). With V trimmed by 3 bases and J by 7 bases, 6 bases remained unmatched. DNA of the CDR3: TGCAGTGCTAGTCGGACAGGGGGAGGGGAGCAGTACGTC. It translates to CSASRTGGGEQYV.

The CDR3 region has the DNA TGTGCCAGCAGCTTGGAGGTGGGACTAAGCAGACCCTACGAGCAGTACGTC. Its protein product is CASSLEVGLSRPYEQYV. V and J are TRBV5-8 and TRBJ2-7; 7 bases align to TRBD2. This CDR3 is built from 17 residues. J gave up 2 bases and V 0 bases, and 11 bases lay outside the gene matches. Per germline, CDR1 SGHTS and CDR2 YDEGEE.

This clone appeared a single time. The rearrangement uses TRBV7-8 and TRBJ1-2, with 9 bases matching TRBD1. With V trimmed by 1 base and J by 2 bases, 2 bases remained unmatched. The CDR3 has 15 amino acids. Germline CDR1 reads SGHVS; CDR2 reads FQNEAQ. CDR3 nucleotide sequence: TGTGCCAGCAGCTTAGAGGGACAGGGAAACTATGGCTACACCTTC. Translated: CASSLEGQGNYGYTF.

Details on this clone: At one end, the junction sequence differs from germline, possibly due to a read error. This chain connects TRBV7-7 to TRBJ2-5; 11 bases map to TRBD2. The CDR3 loop spans 14 amino acids. CDR1 SSHAT and CDR2 FNYEAQ come from the germline V gene (reference sequence). The CDR3 loop is CASSFSGRAETQYF. CDR3 sequence (DNA): TGTGCTAGCAGCTTTAGCGGGAGGGCCGAGACCCAGTACTTC. The variable domain in full, completed from reference TRBV7-7 and TRBJ2-5, reads GAGVSQSPRYKVTKRGQDVTLRCDPISSHATLYWYQQALGQGPEFLTYFNYEAQPDKSGLPSDRFSAERPEGSISTLTIQRTEQRDSAMYRCASSFSGRAETQYFGPGTRLLVL.

The chain carries TRBV2 and TRBJ1-2; D is possibly TRBD1 (6 bases). Germline V CDR1 and CDR2: SNHLY, FYNNEI. Trimming cost V 1 base and J 13 bases, with 16 bases left between them. The CDR3 runs to 13 residues. The CDR3 DNA reads as TGTGCCAGCAGTGAAGACAGGGCATTTCGCGGCACCTTC. Protein product: CASSEDRAFRGTF.

The chain has TRBV6-1 and TRBJ2-1, with TRBD1 matching over 7 bases. V was pared by 2 bases and J by 7 bases, with 8 bases of the junction left unmatched. This CDR3 is 15 amino acids long. Per germline, CDR1 MNHNS and CDR2 SASEGT. The CDR3 is CASSENDFRGNEQFF. As DNA, the CDR3 is TGTGCCAGCAGTGAAAACGATTTCAGGGGGAATGAGCAGTTCTTC.

The V gene is TRBV27, the J gene TRBJ1-6; D perhaps matches TRBD1 (5 bases). This CDR3 region has 15 residues. Trimming stripped 10 bases from V and 7 bases from J, with 20 bases between. Germline CDR1 and CDR2: MNHEY and SMNVEV (reference sequence). In DNA, the CDR3 is TGTGCCACCACCTACGCGGGACGGAACAATTCACCCCTCCACTTT. It encodes CATTYAGRNNSPLHF.

The chain employs TRBV2 and TRBJ1-4, with 8 bases that match TRBD1. Germline V gene lookup returns CDR1 SNHLY and CDR2 FYNNEI. CDR3 length: 12 residues. The V and J ends lost 6 bases and 12 bases, in that order; junction bases with no gene match: 6. Here the CDR3 reads CASSRTGRELFF. The CDR3 coding sequence is TGTGCCAGCAGCCGGACAGGGAGGGAACTGTTTTTT. The entire variable domain, with the rest obtained from reference TRBV2 and TRBJ1-4, is as follows: EPEVTQTPSHQVTQMGQEVILRCVPISNHLYFYWYRQILGQKVEFLVSFYNNEISEKSEIFDDQFSVERPDGSNFTLKIRSTKLEDSAMYFCASSRTGRELFFGSGTQLSVL.

The chain joins TRBV6-2 or TRBV6-3 to TRBJ1-5; 9 bases map to TRBD1. Germline CDR1 and CDR2: MNHEY and SVGEGT. This CDR3 has 18 amino acids. The junction had 9 bases not matched to a gene; V was cut back by 2 bases and J by 1 base. This CDR3 reads CASSYPKQGAPSNQPQHF. The CDR3 bases are TGTGCCAGCAGTTACCCGAAACAGGGGGCCCCGAGCAATCAGCCCCAGCATTTT.

The CDR3 region is CASTPGTGGNSGNTIYF. DNA of the CDR3: TGTGCCAGCACACCCGGGACAGGGGGAAACTCTGGAAACACCATATATTTT. This chain links TRBV9 with TRBJ1-3; 11 bases are a match to TRBD1. The CDR3 has 17 amino acids. Per germline, CDR1 SGDLS and CDR2 YYNGEE. The J segment lost 0 bases and the V segment lost 6 bases, leaving 8 bases of the junction unmatched.

The chain uses TRBV25-1 and TRBJ2-1; 12 bases align to TRBD2. With V trimmed by 6 bases and J by 7 bases, 7 bases remained unmatched. Germline V gene sequence: CDR1 MGHDK, CDR2 SYGVNS. The CDR3 contains 15 residues. The DNA for the CDR3 is TGTGCCAGCAGCTTGGCGACTAGCGGGAGAAATGAGCAGTTCTTC. Encoded protein: CASSLATSGRNEQFF.